One and the same sample provided the 9 T cell receptor beta chains below, sequenced in a study of Graves' ophthalmopathy and Graves' hyperthyroidism. Scientists amplified the TCR beta CDR3 regions from RNA transcripts. The first-round RT-PCR employed HTBI primers together with the Qiagen OneStep RT-PCR kit. A multiplex PCR was then performed as the second round. From the multiplex PCR reads, TCRdb called clonotypes with MiXCR, one entry per CDR3 protein. The sample has around 1.1 million distinct CDR3 sequences; about 36% are singletons. Sequenced input: peripheral blood or thyroid tissue (not recorded which). Receptors originate from an adult man with Graves' hyperthyroidism.

For this clonotype: Possible read error: a much larger clone is one base away. This chain links TRBV12-3 or TRBV12-4 with TRBJ1-2; D unclear. CDR3 length: 13 amino acids. V shed 5 bases and J shed 8 bases, with 15 bases lying between them. CDR3 in amino acids: CASSHSRSDGYTF. CDR3 DNA sequence: TGTGCCAGCAGTCACTCGAGGAGCGACGGCTACACCTTC.

The V call is TRBV6-5, the J call TRBJ1-4; 7 bases line up with TRBD1. Germline CDR1 and CDR2: MNHEY and SVGAGI. The junction had 4 bases not matched to a gene; V was cut back by 5 bases and J by 1 base. There are 15 residues in the CDR3. This CDR3 is CASSRGTVTNEKLFF. The DNA of the CDR3 is TGTGCCAGCAGTCGCGGGACAGTAACTAATGAAAAACTGTTTTTT.

Ten or more counts support this clonotype. The chain has TRBV10-3 and TRBJ1-5; the D gene is possibly TRBD1 (6 bases). V shed 11 bases and J shed 2 bases, with 13 bases lying between them. The CDR3 loop spans 13 amino acids. CDR1 and CDR2 (germline): ENHRY, SYGVKD. CDR3 loop: CASRTEGNQPQHF. CDR3 nucleotides: TGTGCCTCTCGGACAGAGGGCAATCAGCCCCAGCATTTT.

The chain uses TRBV20-1 and TRBJ2-7; D unclear. In germline, CDR1 is DFQATT, CDR2 SNEGSKA (reference sequence). The CDR3 loop spans 14 amino acids. With 7 bases removed from V and 3 bases from J, the gap between germline ends came to 19 bases. CDR3 nucleotide sequence: TGCAGTGGGGTTGCTACTCTAGATGGCTACGAGCAGTACTTC. It yields the protein CSGVATLDGYEQYF.

The genes are TRBV25-1 and TRBJ1-6; possibly TRBD1 for D (5 bases). V lost 1 base to trimming and J lost 12 bases, with 10 bases between them. Per the germline V gene, CDR1 is MGHDK and CDR2 is SYGVNS. The CDR3 runs to 13 residues. The DNA of the CDR3 is TGTGCCAGCAGTGAATCTAGGGGTTTACCCCTCCACTTT. It yields the protein CASSESRGLPLHF.

Many counts were recorded for this clonotype. The chain combines TRBV5-1 with TRBJ2-7; D is perhaps TRBD2 (7 bases). V dropped 0 bases and J dropped 5 bases, with 12 bases sitting between them. The CDR3 length is 14 residues. Per germline, CDR1 SGHRS and CDR2 YFSETQ. The chain's CDR3 is CASSLGGGWDEQYF. CDR3 in DNA: TGCGCCAGCAGCTTGGGCGGGGGCTGGGACGAGCAGTACTTC.

This clonotype has a count of ten or more. The chain combines TRBV2 with TRBJ1-1; D gene unclear. Trimming shortened V by 1 base and J by 7 bases, and 10 bases separated the two germline ends. The CDR3 extends over 13 amino acids. From germline, CDR1 is SNHLY and CDR2 FYNNEI. CDR3 bases: TGTGCCAGCAGTGAAGGGGCGGCCGGTGAAGCTTTCTTT. This sequence encodes CASSEGAAGEAFF.

The chain links TRBV2 to TRBJ1-5; D possibly corresponds to TRBD1 (6 bases). This CDR3 spans 14 amino acids. Trimming cost V 7 bases and J 4 bases, with 14 bases left between them. The germline gives CDR1 SNHLY, CDR2 FYNNEI. The chain's CDR3 is CASTTGLPNQPQHF. The CDR3 coding sequence is TGTGCCAGCACAACAGGGCTACCAAATCAGCCCCAGCATTTT. The whole variable domain, remainder taken from reference TRBV2 and TRBJ1-5, is EPEVTQTPSHQVTQMGQEVILRCVPISNHLYFYWYRQILGQKVEFLVSFYNNEISEKSEIFDDQFSVERPDGSNFTLKIRSTKLEDSAMYFCASTTGLPNQPQHFGDGTRLSIL.

With regard to this clonotype: The CDR3 carries no conserved terminal phenylalanine or tryptophan, so it likely arises from a read error. The chain recombines TRBV7-9 with TRBJ1-1; possibly TRBD1 for D (6 bases). CDR1 and CDR2 (germline): SEHNR, FQNEAQ (reference sequence). Trimming removed 3 bases from V and 2 bases from J, with 10 bases in between. The CDR3 totals 14 residues. The CDR3 region has the DNA TGTGCCAGCAGCTTGGTCAGGGGAAACACTGAAGCTTTCCTT. Protein sequence: CASSLVRGNTEAFL.